This T cell receptor (beta chain) originates from a study of blood T cell repertoires in COVID-19. About the study: Samples representing acute and convalescent COVID-19 were sourced from the United States, Italy and Spain. PBMCs, B-cell-depleted T cells, or T cells were the source of the cDNA or gDNA that made up the material.

Assay: immunoSEQ multiplex PCR; the TCRdb copy retains only in-frame clones and omits some. The data contain a few hundred thousand clones, 88% of them singletons. Material for sequencing was peripheral blood. This TCR was recovered from a woman in her twenties or thirties with COVID-19, enrolled during active disease.

The CDR3 DNA sequence: TGTGCCAGCCCCAAGGGACAGGGGCTAAACTATGGCTACACCTTC. This gives the protein CASPKGQGLNYGYTF. V and J are TRBV6-5 and TRBJ1-2, with 10 bases that match TRBD1. The CDR3 contains 15 residues. Germline loops: CDR1 MNHEY, CDR2 SVGAGI. With V trimmed by 8 bases and J by 2 bases, 8 bases remained unmatched.